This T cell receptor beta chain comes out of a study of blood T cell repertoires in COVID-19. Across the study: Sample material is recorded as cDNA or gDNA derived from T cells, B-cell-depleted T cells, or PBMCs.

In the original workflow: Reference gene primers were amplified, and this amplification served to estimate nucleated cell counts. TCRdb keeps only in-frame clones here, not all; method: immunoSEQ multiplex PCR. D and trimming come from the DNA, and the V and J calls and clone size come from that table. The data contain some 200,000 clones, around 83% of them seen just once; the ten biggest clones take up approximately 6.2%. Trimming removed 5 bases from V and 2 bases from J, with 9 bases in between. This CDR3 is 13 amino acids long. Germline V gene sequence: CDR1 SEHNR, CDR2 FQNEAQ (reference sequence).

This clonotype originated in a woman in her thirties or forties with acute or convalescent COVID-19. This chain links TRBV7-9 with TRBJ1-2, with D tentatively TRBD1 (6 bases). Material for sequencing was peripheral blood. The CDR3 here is CASSRTENYGYTF. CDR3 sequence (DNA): TGTGCCAGCAGCAGGACAGAGAACTATGGCTACACCTTC.